The 21 T cell receptor beta chains below were found in one sample sequenced in a study of CD8+CD57+ T cells in acquired aplastic anemia. Investigators profiled TCR beta VDJ and CDR3 from genomic DNA template. MiXCR, run by TCRdb on the reads, gives a single entry per CDR3 protein. The sample includes under 200,000 distinct CDR3 sequences, roughly 45% of them seen just once. The sample consisted of sorted CD4+, CD8+, or CD8+CD57+ T cells (not recorded which) from PBMCs. These receptors were collected from a human donor in good health.

The J gene is TRBJ1-3, the V gene TRBV5-1; no clear D. The CDR3 loop spans 15 amino acids. With 3 bases removed from V and 0 bases from J, the gap between germline ends came to 10 bases. The germline gives CDR1 SGHRS, CDR2 YFSETQ. CDR3 protein: CASSSNTGSGNTIYF. Here the CDR3 DNA reads TGCGCCAGCAGCTCAAACACTGGCTCTGGAAACACCATATATTTT.

This clonotype was seen a few times. This chain links TRBV15 with TRBJ2-7, with TRBD1 matching over 9 bases. CDR1 and CDR2 (germline): LNHNV, YYDKDF (reference sequence). The V segment lost 3 bases and the J segment 2 bases; nucleotides outside the gene matches: 2. The CDR3 is 14 amino acids. The CDR3 is CATSSDRGTYEQYF. The DNA for the CDR3 is TGTGCCACCAGCAGCGACAGGGGGACCTACGAGCAGTACTTC.

This clonotype was seen ten or more times. This chain joins TRBV7-2 and TRBJ1-4; 11 positions match TRBD1. Germline V gives CDR1 SGHTA, CDR2 FQGNSA. Trimming took 1 base from V and 10 from J; bases not matched to a gene: 2. The CDR3 runs to 14 residues. The CDR3 coding sequence is TGTGCCAGCAGCTTAGGGGACAGGGGGGGAAAACTGTTTTTT. Translated, it gives CASSLGDRGGKLFF.

J is TRBJ2-7 and V is TRBV5-1; D assignment may be TRBD1 or TRBD2 (7 bases each). Per the germline V gene, CDR1 is SGHRS and CDR2 is YFSETQ. The CDR3 totals 17 residues. V gave up 4 bases and J gave up 11 bases, with 31 bases separating them. The CDR3 coding sequence is TGCGCCAGCAGCCCGACAGGGCCGGGCGGGAGTGGTCCTGGGGAGTACTTC. Its translation is CASSPTGPGGSGPGEYF.

The chain joins TRBV10-3 to TRBJ2-1; weak D call: TRBD2 (6 bases). V was cut by 10 bases and J by 0 bases, with 16 bases left in between. This CDR3 comprises 15 residues. Germline-derived CDR1 and CDR2 are ENHRY and SYGVKD. The CDR3 here is CATYRDLVSYNEQFF. The CDR3 nucleotides are TGTGCCACCTACCGGGACTTAGTCTCCTACAATGAGCAGTTCTTC.

The CDR3 sequence is CASSSRNGEWYF. As DNA, the CDR3 is TGTGCCAGCAGCTCCCGTAACGGAGAATGGTATTTT. This chain links TRBV6-2 or TRBV6-3 with TRBJ2-3; no clear D gene. The CDR3 loop spans 12 amino acids. Looked up from germline, CDR1 is MNHEY and CDR2 is SVGEGT. The V and J ends lost 6 bases and 14 bases respectively, with 18 bases between them.

There are a few counts of this clonotype. The V and J genes are TRBV7-2 and TRBJ2-1; TRBD1 aligns across 7 bases. Germline CDR1 is SGHTA and CDR2 is FQGNSA. CDR3 length equals 13 residues. The trim removed 4 bases at V and 6 bases at J, leaving 3 bases unmatched. This CDR3 reads CASSSHRGNEQFF. The CDR3 coding sequence is TGTGCCAGCAGCTCACACAGGGGCAATGAGCAGTTCTTC.

The chain is built from TRBV20-1 and TRBJ2-7; 9 nucleotides align to TRBD2. Germline V gene sequence: CDR1 DFQATT, CDR2 SNEGSKA (reference sequence). V lost 8 bases, J lost 3 bases, and 5 bases stayed unmatched. This CDR3 contains 12 residues. For the CDR3, the DNA is TGCAGTTTAGCGGGAGCGCTCTACGAGCAGTACTTC. This encodes CSLAGALYEQYF.

This clonotype was observed once. V and J are TRBV2 and TRBJ2-5; TRBD2 aligns across 10 bases. This CDR3 contains 15 residues. The germline V gene has CDR1 SNHLY and CDR2 FYNNEI. V was clipped by 3 bases and J by 5 bases; unmatched bases: 6. The CDR3 reads CASSDPGLAVETQYF. The CDR3 DNA reads TGTGCCAGCAGTGATCCTGGACTAGCGGTGGAGACCCAGTACTTC.

The chain joins TRBV7-6 to TRBJ2-1; 7 positions match TRBD2. The J segment lost 13 bases and the V segment lost 4 bases, leaving 4 bases of the junction unmatched. CDR1 and CDR2 (germline): SGHVS, FNYEAQ. CDR3 size: 11 residues. The CDR3 DNA reads as TGTGCCAGCAGCTCCGGGGGGTTTCAGTTCTTC. It encodes CASSSGGFQFF.

The sample holds many counts of this clonotype. The V call is TRBV20-1, the J call TRBJ1-2; D unclear. V shed 0 bases and J shed 4 bases, with 9 bases lying between them. Per the germline V gene, CDR1 is DFQATT and CDR2 is SNEGSKA (reference sequence). The CDR3 is made up of 13 amino acids. Here the CDR3 DNA reads TGCAGTGCTAGAGATAGCGTCAGCTATGGCTACACCTTC. The encoded protein is CSARDSVSYGYTF.

This clonotype was picked up a small number of times. V and J are TRBV24-1 and TRBJ2-1; no firm D call. Germline V gene lookup returns CDR1 KGHDR and CDR2 SFDVKD. The V and J ends lost 8 bases and 7 bases respectively, with 8 bases between them. The CDR3 runs 11 residues. CDR3 DNA sequence: TGTGCCACCATGGTCAGGAATGAGCAGTTCTTC. The encoded protein is CATMVRNEQFF.

This clonotype has only a few counts. The chain carries TRBV20-1 and TRBJ1-2, with 7 bases fitting TRBD1. The V gene end was trimmed by 0 bases and the J gene end by 6 bases; junction bases not matched to a gene: 13. The CDR3 covers 16 residues. CDR1 is DFQATT, CDR2 SNEGSKA, per germline (reference sequence). The CDR3 protein is CSAREPKTGFWDGYTF. CDR3 DNA: TGCAGTGCTAGAGAACCCAAGACAGGGTTTTGGGATGGCTACACCTTC.

In regard to this clonotype: A read error may be the cause here, since a much bigger clone is one base away. The chain uses TRBV3-1 and TRBJ2-5, with 9 bases fitting TRBD1. Germline V gives CDR1 LGHDT, CDR2 YNNKEL (reference sequence). This CDR3 has 15 amino acids. In DNA form, the CDR3 reads TGTGCCAGCAGCTTCCGACAGGGGGGTCAAGAGACCCGGTACTTC. Encoded protein: CASSFRQGGQETRYF.

This chain links TRBV10-1 with TRBJ2-6, with D possibly being TRBD2 (5 bases). CDR1 and CDR2 (germline): WNHNN, SYGVQD (reference sequence). CDR3 length: 16 residues. Trimming cost V 5 bases and J 0 bases, with 11 bases left between them. The CDR3 DNA follows: TGCGCCAGCAGTAGTGGCGGGCCCTCTGGGGCCAACGTCCTGACTTTC. Its translation is CASSSGGPSGANVLTF.

The chain joins TRBV6-1 to TRBJ2-3; 8 nucleotides align to TRBD1. Per the germline V gene, CDR1 is MNHNS and CDR2 is SASEGT. There are 16 residues in the CDR3. With 7 bases clipped from V and 2 bases from J, the junction kept 11 bases outside the gene matches. The CDR3 DNA follows: TGTGCCAGCAACACTTCCGGGGACAGGCACACAGATACGCAGTATTTT. This codes for CASNTSGDRHTDTQYF.

This clonotype was observed at least ten times. The chain has TRBV10-1 and TRBJ2-7, with D tentatively TRBD1 or TRBD2 (6 bases each). Germline loops: CDR1 WNHNN, CDR2 SYGVQD (reference sequence). V lost 5 bases and J 2 bases, leaving 19 bases between the germline ends. The CDR3 sequence is 16 residues long. The CDR3 DNA follows: TGCGCCAGCAGTCCCTTAGGAAGGGGGGCCCCCTACGAGCAGTACTTC. This sequence encodes CASSPLGRGAPYEQYF.

This chain joins TRBV5-6 and TRBJ1-1; D perhaps matches TRBD1 (5 bases). Trimming removed 3 bases from V and 4 bases from J, with 13 bases in between. Germline assignment: CDR1 SGHDT and CDR2 YYEEEE. The CDR3 consists of 14 residues. CDR3 sequence: CASSSTGAGTEAFF. For the CDR3, the DNA is TGTGCCAGCAGCTCCACCGGGGCCGGCACTGAAGCTTTCTTT.

This clonotype was picked up many times. A much larger clone sits a single nucleotide away, making a read error possible. The gene calls are TRBV10-1 and TRBJ2-3; TRBD2 agrees at 7 bases. Germline-derived CDR1 and CDR2 are WNHNN and SYGVQD (reference sequence). CDR3 length: 15 residues. V was pared by 2 bases and J by 4 bases, with 6 bases of the junction left unmatched. CDR3 sequence (DNA): TGCGCCAGCAGTGAGGACGTAACTAGCGCAGATACGCAGTATTTT. Its protein is CASSEDVTSADTQYF.

A note on this clonotype: Mismatch with germline at one junction end may stem from a read error. The chain links TRBV4-1 to TRBJ2-1, with a possible D match to TRBD1 (7 bases). This CDR3 spans 17 amino acids. Germline V lookup: CDR1 MGHRA, CDR2 YSYEKL. The CDR3 nucleotides read TGCGCCAGCAGCCAAGCATCCCAAGGGCCAGGGGGAGGTGAGCATTTCTTC. It yields the protein CASSQASQGPGGGEHFF.

This clonotype was counted at least ten times. V usage is TRBV10-3 and J usage is TRBJ2-3; perhaps TRBD2 as D (5 bases). Germline-derived CDR1 and CDR2 are ENHRY and SYGVKD. Trimming took off 2 bases at V and 4 bases at J, with 10 bases between the two ends. The CDR3 length is 14 residues. CDR3 residues: CAISELATSDTQYF. The CDR3 DNA is TGTGCCATCAGTGAGCTAGCTACGTCAGATACGCAGTATTTT.